The 32 T cell receptor beta chains below all came from one sample that was sequenced in a study of graft-versus-host responses after intestinal transplantation. Their recognized antigens are unknown. Data came from immunoSEQ multiplex PCR; TCRdb stores just in-frame clones and leaves some out. This table holds tens of thousands of clones, roughly 96% found once. Specimen: unstimulated CD8+ T cells sorted from spleen or lymph node cells, collected before transplant. These receptors all come from a human donor who was the organ donor for an intestinal transplant.

The chain combines TRBV10-3 with TRBJ1-1; D may be TRBD1 (5 bases). From germline, CDR1 is ENHRY and CDR2 SYGVKD. V shed 6 bases and J shed 1 base, with 12 bases lying between them. The CDR3 is 14 amino acids. CDR3 DNA sequence: TGTGCCATCAGCCCGACAGACGAGAACACTGAAGCTTTCTTT. Translation: CAISPTDENTEAFF.

This chain connects TRBV6-6 to TRBJ2-5; TRBD1 is a possible D gene (6 bases). Trimming took off 6 bases at V and 5 bases at J, with 19 bases between the two ends. Germline CDR1 is MNHNY and CDR2 is SVGAGI (reference sequence). The CDR3 loop spans 15 amino acids. The CDR3 here is CASSPRPDRTETQYF. The CDR3 nucleotides read TGTGCCAGCAGCCCGCGACCCGACAGGACCGAGACCCAGTACTTC.

V and J are TRBV11-2 and TRBJ2-3; TRBD2 agrees at 10 bases. With V trimmed by 5 bases and J by 3 bases, 8 bases remained unmatched. The germline V gene encodes CDR1 SGHAT and CDR2 FQNNGV. CDR3 size: 16 residues. As DNA, the CDR3 is TGTGCCAGCAGCATGGACCTAGCGGGGGTAACAGATACGCAGTATTTT. It encodes CASSMDLAGVTDTQYF.

This chain connects TRBV30 to TRBJ2-7, with 9 bases lining up with TRBD2. In germline, CDR1 is GTSNPN, CDR2 SVGIG (reference sequence). V lost 4 bases and J lost 0; bases outside the gene matches: 4. This CDR3 contains 14 residues. The CDR3 DNA is TGTGCCTGGACTAGCGGGGTGAGCTCCTACGAGCAGTACTTC. Translating gives CAWTSGVSSYEQYF. The full variable domain, completed using reference TRBV30 and TRBJ2-7, is SQTIHQWPATLVQPVGSPLSLECTVEGTSNPNLYWYRQAAGRGLQLLFYSVGIGQISSEVPQNLSASRPQDRQFILSSKKLLLSDSGFYLCAWTSGVSSYEQYFGPGTRLTVT.

This clone came up once. The rearrangement uses TRBV9 and TRBJ1-4; 8 bases agree with TRBD1. V gave up 4 bases and J gave up 6 bases; unmatched junction bases: 5. Germline lookup yields CDR1 SGDLS and CDR2 YYNGEE. The CDR3 runs to 14 residues. DNA for the CDR3: TGTGCCAGCAGCTTGGGACAGGTATATGAAAAACTGTTTTTT. Translated, it gives CASSLGQVYEKLFF.

The J gene is TRBJ2-1, the V gene TRBV6-5; 11 nucleotides agree with TRBD2. CDR1 and CDR2 (germline): MNHEY, SVGAGI. J lost 3 bases, V lost 5 bases, and 3 bases had no gene match. This CDR3 has 15 amino acids. CDR3 DNA: TGTGCCAGCAGTCCCGGACTAGCGGGCTACAATGAGCAGTTCTTC. This codes for CASSPGLAGYNEQFF.

The V gene is TRBV7-9, the J gene TRBJ2-7, with TRBD1 identical over 11 bases. This CDR3 is 15 amino acids long. Trimming took 5 bases from V and 2 from J; bases not matched to a gene: 5. Germline CDR1 SEHNR, CDR2 FQNEAQ (reference sequence). CDR3 nucleotides: TGTGCCAGCAGCCCACCGGGACAGGGGGCCTACGAGCAGTACTTC. The encoded protein is CASSPPGQGAYEQYF.

The chain links TRBV6-6 to TRBJ1-6; D unresolved. Germline V gives CDR1 MNHNY, CDR2 SVGAGI (reference sequence). With 2 bases removed from V and 8 bases from J, the gap between germline ends came to 13 bases. The CDR3 contains 15 residues. This CDR3 reads CASSYEGTVYSPLHF. For the CDR3, the DNA is TGTGCCAGCAGTTACGAGGGTACAGTGTATTCACCCCTCCACTTT.

The chain carries TRBV7-2 and TRBJ2-3, with unresolved D. V lost 4 bases, J lost 5 bases, and 10 bases lay in between. CDR3 length: 13 amino acids. The germline V gene encodes CDR1 SGHTA and CDR2 FQGNSA. CDR3 coding DNA: TGTGCCAGCAGCTCTTTATCGGGAGATACGCAGTATTTT. Its protein is CASSSLSGDTQYF.

This clone appeared a few times. The chain combines TRBV6-5 with TRBJ2-7; 8 bases line up with TRBD1. The CDR3 spans 15 residues. Germline V gives CDR1 MNHEY, CDR2 SVGAGI. Losses at the gene ends were 2 bases for V and 4 bases for J; bases not matched to a gene: 7. CDR3 amino acids: CASSYTSGGQYEQYF. CDR3 DNA sequence: TGTGCCAGCAGTTACACTTCAGGGGGCCAGTACGAGCAGTACTTC.

The chain couples TRBV9 to TRBJ1-5; D may be TRBD1 (5 bases). The CDR3 totals 14 residues. Germline CDR1 is SGDLS and CDR2 is YYNGEE. V was shortened by 0 bases and J by 6 bases, with 10 bases between the two germline ends. The CDR3 spells CASSVGRDPQPQHF. The CDR3 DNA follows: TGTGCCAGCAGCGTAGGCAGGGACCCTCAGCCCCAGCATTTT.

The rearrangement joins TRBV29-1 to TRBJ2-7; possible D gene TRBD1, 6 bases. Germline CDR1 reads SQVTM; CDR2 reads ANQGSEA. Trimming left V 6 bases short and J 3 bases short, with 12 bases between. This CDR3 has 12 amino acids. CDR3 sequence: CSVGDTFYEQYF. The CDR3 region has the DNA TGCAGCGTCGGGGACACCTTCTACGAGCAGTACTTC.

This chain connects TRBV2 to TRBJ2-7, with unresolved D. CDR1 and CDR2 (germline): SNHLY, FYNNEI. The V gene lost 6 bases and the J gene lost 2 bases, with 26 bases spanning the gap. This CDR3 spans 18 amino acids. The CDR3 reads CASSSPSVSQPRPYEQYF. CDR3 DNA sequence: TGTGCCAGCAGCTCCCCGTCTGTTAGTCAGCCCCGACCCTACGAGCAGTACTTC. Full variable domain (remainder filled in from reference TRBV2 and TRBJ2-7): EPEVTQTPSHQVTQMGQEVILRCVPISNHLYFYWYRQILGQKVEFLVSFYNNEISEKSEIFDDQFSVERPDGSNFTLKIRSTKLEDSAMYFCASSSPSVSQPRPYEQYFGPGTRLTVT.

The chain carries TRBV5-1 and TRBJ1-2; 9 nucleotides match TRBD1. Germline trimming cut 0 bases from V and 4 bases from J; bases unmatched to any gene: 10. Germline assignment: CDR1 SGHRS and CDR2 YFSETQ. The CDR3 covers 17 residues. The CDR3 DNA reads TGCGCCAGCAGCTTGGAACAATACAGGGGGCGCGGCTATGGCTACACCTTC. This gives the protein CASSLEQYRGRGYGYTF.

The V gene is TRBV11-2, the J gene TRBJ1-2; no clear D. Trimming pared 0 bases from V and 5 bases from J, leaving 13 bases between. The CDR3 has 15 residues. Germline CDR1 and CDR2: SGHAT and FQNNGV. In nucleotides, the CDR3 is TGTGCCAGCAGCTTAGATTCCCGGGAAAAGTATGGCTACACCTTC. It codes for CASSLDSREKYGYTF. The variable domain in full, completed from reference TRBV11-2 and TRBJ1-2, reads EAGVAQSPRYKIIEKRQSVAFWCNPISGHATLYWYQQILGQGPKLLIQFQNNGVVDDSQLPKDRFSAERLKGVDSTLKIQPAKLEDSAVYLCASSLDSREKYGYTFGSGTRLTVV.

This sequence joins TRBV28 and TRBJ2-3, with 7 bases fitting TRBD2. V was pared by 8 bases and J by 2 bases, with 7 bases of the junction left unmatched. This CDR3 is 14 amino acids long. Germline V gene data show CDR1 as MDHEN and CDR2 as SYDVKM. CDR3 nucleotides: TGTGCCAGCCACTGGGGAGGGTACACAGATACGCAGTATTTT. It encodes CASHWGGYTDTQYF.

J is TRBJ2-1 and V is TRBV7-3; D unclear. Between the trimmed V and J ends, which lost 2 bases and 1 base, there was a span of 6 bases. CDR3 size: 14 residues. CDR1 SGHTA and CDR2 FQGTGA come from the germline V gene. The CDR3 DNA reads as TGTGCCAGCAGCTTAGAACTTTCCTACAATGAGCAGTTCTTC. It encodes CASSLELSYNEQFF.

This clone is a singleton in its sample. The chain combines TRBV28 with TRBJ1-1; 7 bases map to TRBD1. The CDR3 is made up of 14 amino acids. Germline CDR1 MDHEN, CDR2 SYDVKM. The trim removed 7 bases at V and 11 bases at J, leaving 16 bases unmatched. The CDR3 nucleotides read TGTGCCAGCACCGAAGGTGGGGGAGCACAGGGGGCTTTCTTT. As protein: CASTEGGGAQGAFF. Using reference TRBV28 and TRBJ1-1 for the parts outside the CDR3, the full variable domain is DVKVTQSSRYLVKRTGEKVFLECVQDMDHENMFWYRQDPGLGLRLIYFSYDVKMKEKGDIPEGYSVSREKKERFSLILESASTNQTSMYLCASTEGGGAQGAFFGQGTRLTVV.

The chain employs TRBV21-1 and TRBJ1-1. TRBV21-1 corresponds to a pseudogene. This CDR3 comprises 16 residues. The CDR3 DNA sequence: TGTGCCAGCAGCAAGCGGGGGAGAGGATGGGACACTGAAGCTTTCTTT. Translated: CASSKRGRGWDTEAFF.

The chain is built from TRBV6-5 and TRBJ1-4, with 7 nucleotides matching TRBD1. The germline V gene encodes CDR1 MNHEY and CDR2 SVGAGI. This CDR3 contains 15 residues. The ends lost 7 bases at V and 4 bases at J; junction bases unmatched: 9. The CDR3 sequence is CASKGGTDNNEKLFF. In nucleotides, the CDR3 is TGTGCCAGCAAGGGAGGGACAGACAATAATGAAAAACTGTTTTTT.

The CDR3 protein is CASSVEWGGTEAFF. The CDR3 DNA reads as TGTGCCAGCAGCGTAGAATGGGGAGGTACTGAAGCTTTCTTT. This chain links TRBV9 with TRBJ1-1; D gene ambiguous. Germline-derived CDR1 and CDR2 are SGDLS and YYNGEE. The CDR3 covers 14 residues. Trimming removed 0 bases at V and 5 bases at J, with 11 bases between.

The genes are TRBV19 and TRBJ1-5, with D perhaps TRBD1 (5 bases). The CDR3 consists of 16 residues. Germline assignment: CDR1 LNHDA and CDR2 SQIVND (reference sequence). V was clipped by 0 bases and J by 0 bases, with 9 bases between them. The CDR3 DNA follows: TGTGCCAGTAGTATAGATCCGACAGTTAGCAATCAGCCCCAGCATTTT. It encodes CASSIDPTVSNQPQHF.

The chain is built from TRBV4-1 and TRBJ2-1; D is unclear. The germline V gene has CDR1 MGHRA and CDR2 YSYEKL. V gave up 3 bases and J gave up 0 bases, with 9 bases separating them. The CDR3 totals 15 residues. Written as DNA, the CDR3 is TGCGCCAGCAGCCATGGCCCGGCCTCCTACAATGAGCAGTTCTTC. Its translation: CASSHGPASYNEQFF.

J is TRBJ2-2 and V is TRBV7-3; D may be TRBD2 (6 bases). The CDR3 extends over 15 amino acids. Germline loops: CDR1 SGHTA, CDR2 FQGTGA. V was shortened by 2 bases and J by 5 bases, with 12 bases between the two germline ends. CDR3 sequence (DNA): TGTGCCAGCAGCTTAGGTGCGGGGCGAACCGGGGAGCTGTTTTTT. Translating gives CASSLGAGRTGELFF.

The sample holds one count of this clone. The V call is TRBV7-8, the J call TRBJ2-7; D unclear. The ends were cut back, 4 bases at V and 2 bases at J, with 12 bases in the middle. This CDR3 is 14 amino acids long. Germline V CDR1 and CDR2: SGHVS, FQNEAQ. CDR3 in DNA: TGTGCCAGCAGCTCCGCCAGTGGCGCCTACGAGCAGTACTTC. It codes for CASSSASGAYEQYF.

The rearrangement joins TRBV7-9 to TRBJ1-2; 7 bases are shared with TRBD1. V lost 2 bases and J lost 4; bases outside the gene matches: 1. The CDR3 totals 13 residues. CDR1 SEHNR and CDR2 FQNEAQ come from the germline V gene (reference sequence). CDR3 DNA sequence: TGTGCCAGCAGCTTAAACAGGGGCTATGGCTACACCTTC. Protein product: CASSLNRGYGYTF.

This clone was seen a few times. V and J are TRBV10-3 and TRBJ1-2; D is unclear. The germline V gene has CDR1 ENHRY and CDR2 SYGVKD. The germline V and J ends were trimmed by 2 bases and 2 bases, with 9 bases remaining between them. This CDR3 spans 14 amino acids. CDR3 residues: CAISETDLNYGYTF. The CDR3 DNA reads as TGTGCCATCAGTGAGACAGACTTAAACTATGGCTACACCTTC.

The rearrangement joins TRBV28 to TRBJ1-5, with 9 bases aligning to TRBD1. The CDR3 is 19 amino acids. V was clipped by 7 bases and J by 0 bases; unmatched bases: 16. Germline-derived CDR1 and CDR2 are MDHEN and SYDVKM. CDR3 amino acids: CASIRGWGQGKDSNQPQHF. For the CDR3, the DNA is TGTGCCAGCATTCGCGGGTGGGGACAGGGAAAAGATAGCAATCAGCCCCAGCATTTT.

The CDR3 nucleotides read TGTGCCAGCAGTGCTTGGGGGACAGGGGCGGCCAAGGGCAAAAACATTCAGTACTTC. It specifies CASSAWGTGAAKGKNIQYF. The rearrangement uses TRBV6-1 and TRBJ2-4; 10 bases agree with TRBD1. Germline loops: CDR1 MNHNS, CDR2 SASEGT. This CDR3 region has 19 residues. With 4 bases clipped from V and 3 bases from J, the junction kept 15 bases outside the gene matches.

V is TRBV2 and J is TRBJ2-1, with 16 bases that match TRBD2. The CDR3 sequence is 19 residues long. Germline V gene sequence: CDR1 SNHLY, CDR2 FYNNEI. V gave up 8 bases and J gave up 0 bases; unmatched junction bases: 10. CDR3: CASFSSGLAGGTSYNEQFF. DNA for the CDR3: TGTGCCAGCTTCAGCTCGGGACTAGCGGGGGGGACCTCCTACAATGAGCAGTTCTTC.

The J gene is TRBJ2-5, the V gene TRBV6-6; 7 bases are shared with TRBD1. This CDR3 is built from 14 residues. The germline gives CDR1 MNHNY, CDR2 SVGAGI (reference sequence). With 8 bases clipped from V and 5 bases from J, the junction kept 11 bases outside the gene matches. The CDR3 region is CASGIDRVGETQYF. CDR3 bases: TGTGCCAGCGGAATTGACAGGGTTGGGGAGACCCAGTACTTC.

The chain links TRBV15 to TRBJ1-6; a weak D match, TRBD1 (5 bases). The CDR3 loop spans 15 amino acids. V shed 0 bases and J shed 5 bases, with 8 bases lying between them. CDR1 is LNHNV and CDR2 is YYDKDF in the germline V gene (reference sequence). This CDR3 reads CATSRDQGNNSPLHF. Written as DNA, the CDR3 is TGTGCCACCAGCAGAGATCAGGGAAATAATTCACCCCTCCACTTT.